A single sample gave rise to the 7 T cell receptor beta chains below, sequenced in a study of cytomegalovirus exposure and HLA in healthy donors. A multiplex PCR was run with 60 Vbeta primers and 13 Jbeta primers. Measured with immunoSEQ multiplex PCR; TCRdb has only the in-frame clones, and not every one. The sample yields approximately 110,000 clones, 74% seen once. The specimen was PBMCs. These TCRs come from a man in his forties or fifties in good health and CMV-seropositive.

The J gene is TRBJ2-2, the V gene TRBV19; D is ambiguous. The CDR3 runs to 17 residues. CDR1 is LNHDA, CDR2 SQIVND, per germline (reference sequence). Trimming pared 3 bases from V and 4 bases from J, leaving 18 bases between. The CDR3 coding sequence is TGTGCCAGTAGTATCTCGTTACTCCGTACGGGCACCGGGGAGCTGTTTTTT. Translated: CASSISLLRTGTGELFF.

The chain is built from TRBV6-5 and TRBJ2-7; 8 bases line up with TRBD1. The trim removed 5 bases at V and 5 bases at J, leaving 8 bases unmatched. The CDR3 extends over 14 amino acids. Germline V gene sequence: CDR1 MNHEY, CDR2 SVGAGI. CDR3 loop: CASSPLDRDHEQYF. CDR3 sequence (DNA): TGTGCCAGCAGTCCCTTGGACAGGGACCACGAGCAGTACTTC.

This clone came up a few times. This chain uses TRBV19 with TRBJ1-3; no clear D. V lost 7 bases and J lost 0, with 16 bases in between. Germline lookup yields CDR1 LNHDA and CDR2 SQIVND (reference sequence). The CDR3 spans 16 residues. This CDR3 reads CASTAGGILSGNTIYF. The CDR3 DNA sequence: TGTGCCAGTACCGCGGGAGGCATTCTCTCTGGAAACACCATATATTTT.

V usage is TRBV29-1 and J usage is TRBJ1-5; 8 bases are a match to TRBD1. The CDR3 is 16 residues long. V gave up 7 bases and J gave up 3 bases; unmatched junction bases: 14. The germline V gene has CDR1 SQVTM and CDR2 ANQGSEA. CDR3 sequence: CSGDDRGQAHNQPQHF. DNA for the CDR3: TGCAGCGGGGATGATCGGGGACAGGCTCACAATCAGCCCCAGCATTTT.

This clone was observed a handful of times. The CDR3 loop reads CASSTGLAEPEPQYF. The CDR3 DNA sequence: TGTGCCAGCAGCACGGGACTAGCGGAACCTGAGCCCCAGTACTTC. The J gene is TRBJ2-5, the V gene TRBV5-6; TRBD2 agrees at 11 bases. The CDR3 is 15 residues long. V dropped 4 bases and J dropped 9; count of bases not matched to a gene: 11. Germline CDR1 and CDR2: SGHDT and YYEEEE.

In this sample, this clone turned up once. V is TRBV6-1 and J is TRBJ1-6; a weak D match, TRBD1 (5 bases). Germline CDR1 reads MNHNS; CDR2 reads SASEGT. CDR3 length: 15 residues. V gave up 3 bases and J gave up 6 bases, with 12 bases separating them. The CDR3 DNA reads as TGTGCCAGCAGTGAGGCAGGGTTGGGTAATTCACCCCTCCACTTT. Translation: CASSEAGLGNSPLHF.

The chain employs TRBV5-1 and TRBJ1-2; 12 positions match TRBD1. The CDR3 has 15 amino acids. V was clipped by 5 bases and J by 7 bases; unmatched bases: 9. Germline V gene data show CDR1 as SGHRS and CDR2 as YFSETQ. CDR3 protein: CASSELSGQGAGYTF. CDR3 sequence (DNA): TGCGCCAGCAGTGAACTTTCGGGACAGGGGGCTGGCTACACCTTC.